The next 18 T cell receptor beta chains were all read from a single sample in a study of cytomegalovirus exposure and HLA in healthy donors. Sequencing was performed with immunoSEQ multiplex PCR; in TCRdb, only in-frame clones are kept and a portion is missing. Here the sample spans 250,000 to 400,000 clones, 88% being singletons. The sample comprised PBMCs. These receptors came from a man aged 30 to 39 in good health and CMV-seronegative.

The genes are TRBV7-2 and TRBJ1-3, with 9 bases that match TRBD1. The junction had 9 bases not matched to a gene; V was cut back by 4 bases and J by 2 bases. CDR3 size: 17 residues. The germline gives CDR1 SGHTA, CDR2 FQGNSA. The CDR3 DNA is TGTGCCAGCAGCTCTATAATAGGGACAGGGACTGGAAACACCATATATTTT. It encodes CASSSIIGTGTGNTIYF.

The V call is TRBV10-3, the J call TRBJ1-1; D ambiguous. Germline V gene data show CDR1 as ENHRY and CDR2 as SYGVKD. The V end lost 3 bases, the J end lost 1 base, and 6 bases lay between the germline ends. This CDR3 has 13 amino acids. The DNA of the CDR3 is TGTGCCATCAGTGAAGAGAAGAACACTGAAGCTTTCTTT. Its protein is CAISEEKNTEAFF.

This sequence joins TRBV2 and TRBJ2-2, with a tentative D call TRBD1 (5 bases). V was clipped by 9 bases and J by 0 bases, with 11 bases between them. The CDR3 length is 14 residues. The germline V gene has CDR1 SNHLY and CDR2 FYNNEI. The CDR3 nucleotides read TGTGCCAGATCGACAGTCGCGAACACCGGGGAGCTGTTTTTT. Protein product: CARSTVANTGELFF.

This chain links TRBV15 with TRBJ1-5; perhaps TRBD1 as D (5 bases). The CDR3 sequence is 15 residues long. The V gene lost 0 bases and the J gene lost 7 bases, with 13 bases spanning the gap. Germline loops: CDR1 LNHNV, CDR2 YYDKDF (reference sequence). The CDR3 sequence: CATSRDYQGGQPQHF. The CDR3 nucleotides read TGTGCCACCAGCAGAGATTACCAGGGCGGCCAGCCCCAGCATTTT.

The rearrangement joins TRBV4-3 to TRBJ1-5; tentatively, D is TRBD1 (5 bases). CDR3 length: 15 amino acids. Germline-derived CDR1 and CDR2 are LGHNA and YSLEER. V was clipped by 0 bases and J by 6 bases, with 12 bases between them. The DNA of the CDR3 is TGCGCCAGCAGCCAAGATTGGGGGGATGGTCAGCCCCAGCATTTT. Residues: CASSQDWGDGQPQHF.

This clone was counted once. In nucleotides, the CDR3 is TGTGCCTGGAGGGAGCGGGGGGGGCGAGAGCAGTTCTTC. This translates into CAWRERGGREQFF. The J gene is TRBJ2-1, the V gene TRBV30; 10 bases are shared with TRBD2. CDR1 is GTSNPN, CDR2 SVGIG, per germline (reference sequence). The CDR3 is 13 amino acids. The ends lost 3 bases at V and 10 bases at J; junction bases unmatched: 6.

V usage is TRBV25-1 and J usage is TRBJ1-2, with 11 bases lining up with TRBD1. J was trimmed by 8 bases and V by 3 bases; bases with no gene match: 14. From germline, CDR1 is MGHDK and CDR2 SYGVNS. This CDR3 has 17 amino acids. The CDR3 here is CASSEAGTGGRAKGYTF. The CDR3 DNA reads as TGTGCCAGCAGTGAGGCCGGGACAGGGGGACGAGCGAAGGGCTACACCTTC.

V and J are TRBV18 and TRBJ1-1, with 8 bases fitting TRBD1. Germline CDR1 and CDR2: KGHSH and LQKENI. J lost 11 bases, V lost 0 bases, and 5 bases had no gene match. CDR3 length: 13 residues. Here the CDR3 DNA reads TGTGCCAGCTCACCACCGCAGGGGGCGGAGGCTTTCTTT. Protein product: CASSPPQGAEAFF.

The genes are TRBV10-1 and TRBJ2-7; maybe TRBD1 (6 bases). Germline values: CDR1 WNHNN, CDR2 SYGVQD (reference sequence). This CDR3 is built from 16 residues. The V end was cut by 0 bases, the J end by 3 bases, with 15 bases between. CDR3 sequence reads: CASSESTGISGYEQYF. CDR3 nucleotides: TGCGCCAGCAGTGAGTCCACAGGGATCTCGGGCTACGAGCAGTACTTC.

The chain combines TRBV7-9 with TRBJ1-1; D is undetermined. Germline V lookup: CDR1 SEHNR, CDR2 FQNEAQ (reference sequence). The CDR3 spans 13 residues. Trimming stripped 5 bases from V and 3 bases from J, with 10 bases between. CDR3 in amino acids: CASSVGPYTEAFF. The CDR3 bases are TGTGCCAGCAGCGTAGGGCCCTACACTGAAGCTTTCTTT.

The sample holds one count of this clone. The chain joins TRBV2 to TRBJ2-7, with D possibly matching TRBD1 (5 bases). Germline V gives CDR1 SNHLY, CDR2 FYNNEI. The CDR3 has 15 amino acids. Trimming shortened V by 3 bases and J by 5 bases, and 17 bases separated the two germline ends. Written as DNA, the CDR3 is TGTGCCAGCAGTGACCCTGGCCAGGGTGGGCACGAGCAGTACTTC. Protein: CASSDPGQGGHEQYF.

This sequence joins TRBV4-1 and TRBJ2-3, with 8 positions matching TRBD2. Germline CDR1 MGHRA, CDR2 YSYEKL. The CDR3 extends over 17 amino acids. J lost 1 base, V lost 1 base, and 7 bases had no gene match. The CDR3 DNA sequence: TGCGCCAGCAGCCAAGCTTCGGGGGGGGACCGCACAGATACGCAGTATTTT. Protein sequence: CASSQASGGDRTDTQYF.

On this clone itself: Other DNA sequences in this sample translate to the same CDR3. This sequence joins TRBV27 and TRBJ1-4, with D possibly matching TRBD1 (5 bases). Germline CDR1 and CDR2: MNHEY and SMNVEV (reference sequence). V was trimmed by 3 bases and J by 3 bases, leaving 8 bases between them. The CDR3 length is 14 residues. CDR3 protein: CASSFWGANEKLFF. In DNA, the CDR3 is TGTGCCAGCAGTTTCTGGGGGGCTAATGAAAAACTGTTTTTT.

The CDR3 DNA reads TGTGCCAGCAGCCCAGGGGATACGCAGTATTTT. This sequence encodes CASSPGDTQYF. This chain uses TRBV5-5 with TRBJ2-3; TRBD1 is a possible D gene (5 bases). Germline V gene sequence: CDR1 SGHKS, CDR2 YYEKEE (reference sequence). The length of the CDR3 is 11 residues. V was shortened by 4 bases and J by 6 bases, with 6 bases between the two germline ends.

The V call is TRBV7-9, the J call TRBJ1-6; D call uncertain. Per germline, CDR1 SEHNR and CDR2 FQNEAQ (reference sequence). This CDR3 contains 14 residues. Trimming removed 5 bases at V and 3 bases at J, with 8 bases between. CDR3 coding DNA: TGTGCCAGCAGCCCGTCGGGCTATAATTCACCCCTCCACTTT. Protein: CASSPSGYNSPLHF. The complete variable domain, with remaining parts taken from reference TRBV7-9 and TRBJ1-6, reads DTGVSQNPRHKITKRGQNVTFRCDPISEHNRLYWYRQTLGQGPEFLTYFQNEAQLEKSRLLSDRFSAERPKGSFSTLEIQRTEQGDSAMYLCASSPSGYNSPLHFGNGTRLTVT.

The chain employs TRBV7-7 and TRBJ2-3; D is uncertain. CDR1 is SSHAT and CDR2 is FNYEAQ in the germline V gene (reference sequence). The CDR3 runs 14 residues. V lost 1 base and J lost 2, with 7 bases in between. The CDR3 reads CASSLDTYTDTQYF. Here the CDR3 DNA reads TGTGCCAGCAGCTTAGACACATACACAGATACGCAGTATTTT.

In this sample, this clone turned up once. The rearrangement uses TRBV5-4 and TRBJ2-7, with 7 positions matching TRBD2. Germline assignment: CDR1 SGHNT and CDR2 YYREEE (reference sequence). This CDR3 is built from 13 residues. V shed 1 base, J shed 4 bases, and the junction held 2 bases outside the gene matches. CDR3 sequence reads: CASSLSGGYEQYF. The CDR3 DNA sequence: TGTGCCAGCAGCTTGTCGGGGGGTTACGAGCAGTACTTC.

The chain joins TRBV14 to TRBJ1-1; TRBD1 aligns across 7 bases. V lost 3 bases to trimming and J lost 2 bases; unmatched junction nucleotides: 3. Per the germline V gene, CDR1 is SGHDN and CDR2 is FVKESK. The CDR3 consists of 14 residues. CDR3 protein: CASSHQGGNTEAFF. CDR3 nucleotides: TGTGCCAGCAGCCATCAGGGGGGTAACACTGAAGCTTTCTTT.